This TCR beta chain appears in the sequencing data of a study of blood T cell repertoires in COVID-19 (dated by TCRdb to between 2020 and 2021). Study-wide context: The collaborator samples originated in the United States, Italy and Spain and spanned the acute and convalescent phases of COVID-19. Where HLA class I and class II types were available, the types were taken from metadata supplied by the sample provider, not from assay-based typing. The repertoires were released in a freely available public database meant as a resource for research on the immune response to SARS-CoV-2. Samples came from the ongoing ImmuneRACE study (first 160 participants) plus 1,254 subjects from 6 global collaborators. A de-identified subject ID, COVID-19 status, age in years and sex were almost always included in the sample metadata. The material from the prospective study consisted of cDNA or gDNA derived from T cells, B-cell-depleted T cells, or PBMCs. The dataset comprised deeply sampled blood TCRbeta repertoires from subjects exposed to, actively infected with, or recovered from COVID-19.

The full study reports these points: Clinical and demographic metadata were provided uncurated, with the amount varying by source and participant.

The junction shows trimming of 7 bases on V and 4 bases on J, and the gene matches do not reach 4 bases of it. The germline V gene yields WSHSY for CDR1 and SAAADI for CDR2. From its cysteine to its phenylalanine, the CDR3 spans 12 amino acids. This entry keeps only the CDR3 DNA: 36 bases, framed from base 1. On this clone itself: Its antigen specificity is not known. The record has no base qualities; no much larger clone is one base away.

One collaborating source in Seattle enrolled patients during active infection and followed them longitudinally through the course of disease. Each collaborating institution followed its own protocols to collect whole blood in K2EDTA tubes. For TCRbeta analysis, collaborators shipped samples as frozen whole blood, isolated PBMCs, or DNA extracted from either of those sample types. TCRbeta CDR3 regions were amplified from genomic DNA using the immunoSEQ Assay, a bias-controlled multiplex PCR. The authors' pipeline ran thus. Within the assay, amplification of reference gene primers was used to estimate how many nucleated cells each sample contained. To quantify the absolute abundance of each unique TCRbeta CDR3 rearrangement, sequence reads were collapsed and filtered. For each sample, productive Simpson clonality was calculated by taking the square root of Simpson's diversity index across productive rearrangements. As stored in TCRdb, this immuneACCESS dataset retains in-frame rearrangements with V and J assigned. A fraction of the clones does not appear; measured against another copy, unresolved V genes explain less than half of the discrepancy, and the remainder lacks a known reason. The DNA was the basis for D and trimming; V, J and clone size are from that table. In this sample the table shows about 150,000 clones, approximately 85% of which occur a single time. 6.5% to 7.5% of the sample comes from the top ten.

Material: peripheral blood. The chain links TRBV10-2 with TRBJ2-7; TRBD1 lines up with 7 middle nucleotides. The TCR originated in an elderly man with COVID-19, enrolled during active disease. CDR3 sequence: CASTRTGYEQYF. The base sequence is TGCGCCAGCACTAGGACAGGTTACGAGCAGTACTTC.